One sample yielded the 30 T cell receptor beta chains listed below, sequenced in a study of cytomegalovirus exposure and HLA in healthy donors. The PCR was carried out with 60 Vbeta primers and 13 Jbeta primers. Sequencing used immunoSEQ multiplex PCR; TCRdb keeps in-frame clones, though not all of them. Among 110,000 to 150,000 clones listed, about 75% were seen once. Sequenced sample: PBMCs. These receptors came from a man aged 18 to 35 in good health and CMV-seronegative.

This chain joins TRBV6-1 and TRBJ2-7; TRBD1 matches at 11 bases. From germline, CDR1 is MNHNS and CDR2 SASEGT. J gave up 4 bases and V 6 bases, and 5 bases lay outside the gene matches. The CDR3 spans 14 residues. The CDR3 loop reads CASRRDRGAYEQYF. DNA for the CDR3: TGTGCCAGCAGGCGGGACAGGGGGGCTTACGAGCAGTACTTC.

The chain uses TRBV7-9 and TRBJ1-4; weak D call: TRBD1 (6 bases). V was pared by 5 bases and J by 4 bases, with 14 bases between. Germline values: CDR1 SEHNR, CDR2 FQNEAQ (reference sequence). The CDR3 is 15 residues long. The CDR3 protein is CASSPGTTLNEKLFF. The CDR3 DNA is TGTGCCAGCAGCCCCGGGACAACCCTTAATGAAAAACTGTTTTTT.

CDR3 in DNA: TGTGCCAGTAGTACGGGAGGAAGCGACGAGCAGTACTTC. Encoded protein: CASSTGGSDEQYF. This sequence joins TRBV19 and TRBJ2-7, with 7 bases that match TRBD2. From germline, CDR1 is LNHDA and CDR2 SQIVND (reference sequence). The J segment lost 5 bases and the V segment lost 4 bases, leaving 5 bases of the junction unmatched. The CDR3 sequence is 13 residues long.

By sample share, this clone is medium-sized. The V gene is TRBV6-4, the J gene TRBJ2-3, with 10 bases that match TRBD1. The CDR3 sequence is 15 residues long. V was clipped by 2 bases and J by 1 base; unmatched bases: 0. CDR1 and CDR2 (germline): MRHNA, SNTAGT. DNA of the CDR3: TGTGCCAGCAGTGACGGGACAGGGGGCACAGATACGCAGTATTTT. Translating it yields CASSDGTGGTDTQYF.

A word on this clone: Other DNA sequences in the same sample also yield this CDR3. This rearrangement joins TRBV19 to TRBJ1-5, with D possibly matching TRBD1 (5 bases). The CDR3 extends over 15 amino acids. Germline values: CDR1 LNHDA, CDR2 SQIVND (reference sequence). Trimming pared 3 bases from V and 3 bases from J, leaving 12 bases between. The CDR3 region is CASSIPGGINQPQHF. In DNA form, the CDR3 reads TGTGCCAGTAGTATCCCGGGGGGAATCAATCAGCCCCAGCATTTT.

This clone has a handful of counts. The gene calls are TRBV10-1 and TRBJ1-5; no reliable D call. The CDR3 has 13 residues. Germline loops: CDR1 WNHNN, CDR2 SYGVQD (reference sequence). Between the trimmed V and J ends, which lost 0 bases and 8 bases, there was a span of 8 bases. CDR3 region: CASSESEGEPQHF. The CDR3, as DNA: TGCGCCAGCAGTGAGTCTGAGGGTGAGCCCCAGCATTTT.

The chain couples TRBV15 to TRBJ2-1, with 8 bases that match TRBD2. The CDR3 length is 12 residues. Germline trimming cut 4 bases from V and 8 bases from J; bases unmatched to any gene: 1. Germline loops: CDR1 LNHNV, CDR2 YYDKDF (reference sequence). The chain's CDR3 is CATSIGGDEQFF. The CDR3 DNA is TGTGCCACCAGCATCGGGGGGGATGAGCAGTTCTTC.

V is TRBV16 and J is TRBJ2-7; 10 nucleotides align to TRBD2. The junction had 5 bases not matched to a gene; V was cut back by 0 bases and J by 6 bases. This CDR3 has 15 amino acids. Per the germline V gene, CDR1 is KGHSY and CDR2 is FQNENV. In DNA, the CDR3 is TGTGCCAGCAGCCAATCGGCTAGCGGGAGCGTCGAGCAGTACTTC. Protein product: CASSQSASGSVEQYF. Together with reference TRBV16 and TRBJ2-7, the CDR3 gives the full variable domain: GEEVAQTPKHLVRGEGQKAKLYCAPIKGHSYVFWYQQVLKNEFKFLISFQNENVFDETGMPKERFSAKCLPNSPCSLEIQATKLEDSAVYFCASSQSASGSVEQYFGPGTRLTVT.

The chain combines TRBV28 with TRBJ2-5, with 8 positions matching TRBD2. The CDR3 covers 16 residues. Looked up from germline, CDR1 is MDHEN and CDR2 is SYDVKM. The ends lost 3 bases at V and 7 bases at J; junction bases unmatched: 13. CDR3 nucleotide sequence: TGTGCCAGCAGTTTGGTACTAGCGGTCGGATTGGGGACCCAGTACTTC. This translates into CASSLVLAVGLGTQYF.

This chain joins TRBV10-1 and TRBJ2-2, with 8 nucleotides matching TRBD2. There are 13 residues in the CDR3. Germline V gene sequence: CDR1 WNHNN, CDR2 SYGVQD (reference sequence). V was pared by 6 bases and J by 5 bases, with 2 bases of the junction left unmatched. The CDR3 here is CASRASGTGELFF. CDR3 bases: TGCGCCAGCAGGGCTAGCGGGACCGGGGAGCTGTTTTTT.

This chain connects TRBV7-8 to TRBJ1-1; D possibly corresponds to TRBD1 (6 bases). From germline, CDR1 is SGHVS and CDR2 FQNEAQ. V was clipped by 7 bases and J by 5 bases, with 17 bases between them. This CDR3 is built from 14 residues. CDR3 coding DNA: TGTGCCAGCACCCACGTAACAGGGTGGACTGAAGCTTTCTTT. Its translation: CASTHVTGWTEAFF. The whole variable domain, remainder taken from reference TRBV7-8 and TRBJ1-1, is GAGVSQSPRYKVAKRGQDVALRCDPISGHVSLFWYQQALGQGPEFLTYFQNEAQLDKSGLPSDRFFAERPEGSVSTLKIQRTQQEDSAVYLCASTHVTGWTEAFFGQGTRLTVV.

This chain links TRBV7-2 with TRBJ2-7; 7 positions agree with TRBD2. Germline V gives CDR1 SGHTA, CDR2 FQGNSA. After removal of 1 base from V and 3 bases from J, the junction contained 9 bases not matched to a gene. The CDR3 extends over 16 amino acids. In DNA, the CDR3 is TGTGCCAGCAGCTTAGGATATGGACTAGGTCGCTACGAGCAGTACTTC. This encodes CASSLGYGLGRYEQYF.

Remarks on this clone: Additional DNA sequences in this sample encode the identical CDR3. The chain is built from TRBV5-1 and TRBJ1-4, with D uncertain. This CDR3 is built from 15 residues. V gave up 4 bases and J gave up 8 bases, with 18 bases separating them. Germline assignment: CDR1 SGHRS and CDR2 YFSETQ. The CDR3 loop reads CASSPGVGEREKLFF. The CDR3 DNA sequence: TGCGCCAGCAGCCCCGGAGTTGGGGAGAGAGAAAAACTGTTTTTT.

The J gene is TRBJ2-5, the V gene TRBV10-3, with 9 bases aligning to TRBD1. Looked up from germline, CDR1 is ENHRY and CDR2 is SYGVKD. The V gene end was trimmed by 6 bases and the J gene end by 1 base; junction bases not matched to a gene: 3. The CDR3 runs 14 residues. CDR3 bases: TGTGCCATCAGGGACAGGGGCGGCCAAGAGACCCAGTACTTC. It yields the protein CAIRDRGGQETQYF.

This sequence joins TRBV7-3 and TRBJ2-1; TRBD2 aligns across 13 bases. Looked up from germline, CDR1 is SGHTA and CDR2 is FQGTGA. The CDR3 totals 15 residues. Unmatched junction bases numbered 7, after V lost 5 bases and J lost 9 bases. CDR3 nucleotide sequence: TGTGCCAGCAGCCCGAGGACTAGCGGGAGCTCTGAGCAGTTCTTC. Its protein is CASSPRTSGSSEQFF.

This clone has just one count. V usage is TRBV7-3 and J usage is TRBJ2-2; 7 nucleotides agree with TRBD2. Germline V gene lookup returns CDR1 SGHTA and CDR2 FQGTGA. This CDR3 has 14 amino acids. Trimming cost V 4 bases and J 5 bases; bases outside gene matches: 4. CDR3 in amino acids: CASSYGGETGELFF. CDR3 bases: TGTGCCAGCAGCTATGGGGGGGAGACCGGGGAGCTGTTTTTT.

The chain has TRBV5-1 and TRBJ2-4; perhaps TRBD1 as D (6 bases). The germline gives CDR1 SGHRS, CDR2 YFSETQ. The CDR3 has 13 amino acids. V was shortened by 7 bases and J by 5 bases, with 13 bases between the two germline ends. Written as DNA, the CDR3 is TGCGCCAGCCGACTGACAGGCGAAAACATTCAGTACTTC. It encodes CASRLTGENIQYF.

The J gene is TRBJ2-7, the V gene TRBV9, with D possibly TRBD1 on 6 matching bases. CDR1 and CDR2 from the germline V gene are SGDLS and YYNGEE. The CDR3 spans 15 residues. Trimming cost V 0 bases and J 4 bases, with 14 bases left between them. CDR3 nucleotide sequence: TGTGCCAGCAGCGTAGAGGGGGTCCCTTCATACGAGCAGTACTTC. Its protein product is CASSVEGVPSYEQYF.

J is TRBJ2-1 and V is TRBV5-4; D uncertain. Trimming took 2 bases from V and 0 from J, leaving 9 bases between them. The CDR3 runs to 15 residues. The germline V gene encodes CDR1 SGHNT and CDR2 YYREEE (reference sequence). The CDR3 nucleotides read TGTGCCAGCAGCTTTGGCGGTAGCTCCTACAATGAGCAGTTCTTC. Residues: CASSFGGSSYNEQFF.

This rearrangement joins TRBV7-3 to TRBJ2-7, with 10 bases matching TRBD1. The V gene's germline CDR1 is SGHTA and CDR2 FQGTGA. This CDR3 has 15 amino acids. The junction had 9 bases not matched to a gene; V was cut back by 5 bases and J by 5 bases. CDR3 bases: TGTGCCAGCAGCGCCTCGCCCGGGACAGGGGACGAGCAGTACTTC. It yields the protein CASSASPGTGDEQYF.

V usage is TRBV11-3 and J usage is TRBJ1-2; 8 nucleotides line up with TRBD1. Trimming at V came to 6 bases and at J to 6 bases, leaving 6 bases not matched to a gene. CDR1 and CDR2 from the germline V gene are SGHNT and YENEEA. CDR3 length: 13 residues. Here the CDR3 reads CASRPRTGNGYTF. For the CDR3, the DNA is TGTGCCAGCAGACCCCGGACAGGGAATGGCTACACCTTC.

V is TRBV9 and J is TRBJ1-2; a possible D gene is TRBD1 (5 bases). Germline-derived CDR1 and CDR2 are SGDLS and YYNGEE. This CDR3 is built from 16 residues. Trimming shortened V by 0 bases and J by 3 bases, and 15 bases separated the two germline ends. The CDR3 DNA reads as TGTGCCAGCAGCGTAGGCTTGTATGGGGGGGACTATGGCTACACCTTC. Translated: CASSVGLYGGDYGYTF.

The CDR3 protein is CASSTAYRVPRDTQYF. The CDR3 nucleotides are TGTGCCAGCAGTACAGCCTACAGGGTCCCTCGGGATACGCAGTATTTT. The chain recombines TRBV2 with TRBJ2-3; D is perhaps TRBD1 (6 bases). This CDR3 spans 16 amino acids. The V end lost 5 bases, the J end lost 6 bases, and 21 bases lay between the germline ends. Looked up from germline, CDR1 is SNHLY and CDR2 is FYNNEI.

Comment on this clone: At the DNA level, this CDR3 is encoded by other sequences in the same sample as well. J is TRBJ2-1 and V is TRBV9; the D gene is possibly TRBD1 (7 bases). This CDR3 is built from 15 residues. Between the trimmed V and J ends, which lost 4 bases and 0 bases, there was a span of 11 bases. Germline-derived CDR1 and CDR2 are SGDLS and YYNGEE. As DNA, the CDR3 is TGTGCCAGCAGCTCAGGGGGGAGCTCCTACAATGAGCAGTTCTTC. This encodes CASSSGGSSYNEQFF. The variable domain in full, with the rest retrieved from reference TRBV9 and TRBJ2-1, is DSGVTQTPKHLITATGQRVTLRCSPRSGDLSVYWYQQSLDQGLQFLIQYYNGEERAKGNILERFSAQQFPDLHSELNLSSLELGDSALYFCASSSGGSSYNEQFFGPGTRLTVL.

The V gene is TRBV28, the J gene TRBJ2-7; 10 bases are shared with TRBD2. Germline CDR1 is MDHEN and CDR2 is SYDVKM. The CDR3 has 15 residues. Trimming cost V 7 bases and J 2 bases; bases outside gene matches: 8. CDR3 DNA sequence: TGTGCCAGCAAGGCACTAGCGGGATCCCCCTACGAGCAGTACTTC. Its translation: CASKALAGSPYEQYF.

The chain is built from TRBV11-2 and TRBJ1-1, with D possibly TRBD1 on 6 matching bases. V was cut by 1 base and J by 2 bases, with 11 bases left in between. The CDR3 sequence is 15 residues long. The germline gives CDR1 SGHAT, CDR2 FQNNGV. The CDR3: CASSLVGGINTEAFF. The CDR3 coding sequence is TGTGCCAGCAGCTTAGTTGGGGGCATTAACACTGAAGCTTTCTTT.

V usage is TRBV6-1 and J usage is TRBJ1-1, with TRBD1 identical over 9 bases. The CDR3 totals 16 residues. Unmatched junction bases numbered 9, after V lost 3 bases and J lost 4 bases. Germline CDR1 MNHNS, CDR2 SASEGT. CDR3 loop: CASSDLGQGGSTEAFF. CDR3 DNA sequence: TGTGCCAGCAGTGACCTGGGACAGGGAGGCAGCACTGAAGCTTTCTTT.

The V gene is TRBV25-1, the J gene TRBJ2-5, with TRBD1 identical over 9 bases. The DNA end lines up better with TRBJ2-7; the J call may be wrong. This CDR3 has 15 residues. The germline CDR1 and CDR2 sequences are MGHDK and SYGVNS. The CDR3 spells CASSPAGQGMAEQYF. The CDR3 DNA follows: TGTGCCAGCAGCCCCGCCGGACAGGGGATGGCCGAGCAGTACTTC.

The chain couples TRBV14 to TRBJ2-1; TRBD2 matches 8 bases. This CDR3 contains 15 residues. V dropped 2 bases and J dropped 4; count of bases not matched to a gene: 4. Looked up from germline, CDR1 is SGHDN and CDR2 is FVKESK. CDR3 nucleotides: TGTGCCAGCAGCCAACCGGGAGGGGGGTACAATGAGCAGTTCTTC. This sequence encodes CASSQPGGGYNEQFF.

The V call is TRBV10-2, the J call TRBJ2-7; 9 bases agree with TRBD1. CDR3 length equals 14 residues. V shed 4 bases and J 3 bases; nucleotides not matched to a gene: 4. Germline CDR1 WSHSY, CDR2 SAAADI. CDR3 loop: CASSGPGQGYEQYF. The CDR3 DNA is TGCGCCAGCAGTGGGCCGGGACAGGGCTACGAGCAGTACTTC.